The 14 T cell receptor beta chains below come from one sample, sequenced in a study of blood T cell repertoires in COVID-19. This table comes from immunoSEQ multiplex PCR, and its TCRdb copy is limited to in-frame clones, with some not included. This table holds 220,000 or so clones, 86% found once. Sequenced input: peripheral blood. Receptors originate from a woman in her forties or fifties with COVID-19, enrolled during active disease.

The J gene is TRBJ2-1, the V gene TRBV7-6, with D maybe TRBD2 (7 bases). Germline V CDR1 and CDR2: SGHVS, FNYEAQ. CDR3 length equals 15 residues. V was clipped by 1 base and J by 6 bases, with 13 bases between them. CDR3 DNA: TGTGCCAGCAGCTTAGGGCAGGGGAGGGTCAATGAGCAGTTCTTC. Residues: CASSLGQGRVNEQFF. The complete variable domain, with remaining parts taken from reference TRBV7-6 and TRBJ2-1, reads GAGVSQSPRYKVTKRGQDVALRCDPISGHVSLYWYRQALGQGPEFLTYFNYEAQQDKSGLPNDRFSAERPEGSISTLTIQRTEQRDSAMYRCASSLGQGRVNEQFFGPGTRLTVL.

The chain links TRBV2 to TRBJ1-6, with TRBD1 matching 9 bases. The V gene's germline CDR1 is SNHLY and CDR2 FYNNEI. CDR3 length: 15 amino acids. Trimming removed 1 base from V and 9 bases from J; junction bases left unmatched: 4. CDR3 nucleotides: TGTGCCAGCAGTGAAGGGGGGACAGGGAGTTCACCCCTCCACTTT. It yields the protein CASSEGGTGSSPLHF.

The chain carries TRBV18 and TRBJ1-3; 12 positions agree with TRBD1. CDR3 length equals 18 residues. Germline values: CDR1 KGHSH, CDR2 LQKENI. V dropped 1 base and J dropped 2; count of bases not matched to a gene: 6. The CDR3 sequence is CASSPLGQGAITGNTIYF. DNA of the CDR3: TGTGCCAGCTCACCACTGGGACAGGGGGCAATTACTGGAAACACCATATATTTT. Full variable domain (rest looked up from reference TRBV18 and TRBJ1-3): NAGVMQNPRHLVRRRGQEARLRCSPMKGHSHVYWYRQLPEEGLKFMVYLQKENIIDESGMPKERFSAEFPKEGPSILRIQQVVRGDSAAYFCASSPLGQGAITGNTIYFGEGSWLTVV.

The V and J genes are TRBV5-6 and TRBJ1-2, with 7 bases identical to TRBD1. This CDR3 is built from 16 residues. CDR1 and CDR2 (germline): SGHDT, YYEEEE. J lost 4 bases, V lost 4 bases, and 13 bases had no gene match. For the CDR3, the DNA is TGTGCCAGCAGCCTGAATACAGGGGCCTTACCCTATGGCTACACCTTC. It yields the protein CASSLNTGALPYGYTF.

V gene TRBV19 combines with J gene TRBJ1-1; possible D gene TRBD1, 5 bases. The V gene lost 5 bases and the J gene lost 6 bases, with 10 bases spanning the gap. The CDR3 extends over 12 amino acids. Per germline, CDR1 LNHDA and CDR2 SQIVND (reference sequence). This chain's CDR3 is CASSYTGAEAFF. CDR3 bases: TGTGCCAGTAGTTACACAGGAGCTGAAGCTTTCTTT.

The chain couples TRBV29-1 to TRBJ2-7, with 12 bases that match TRBD1. With 6 bases clipped from V and 6 bases from J, the junction kept 12 bases outside the gene matches. Germline loops: CDR1 SQVTM, CDR2 ANQGSEA. The CDR3 totals 15 residues. The CDR3 loop is CSVAPGQGAFAEQYF. In nucleotides, the CDR3 is TGCAGCGTCGCACCGGGACAGGGGGCCTTCGCCGAGCAGTACTTC.

The chain uses TRBV27 and TRBJ2-2, with 8 bases aligning to TRBD1. V lost 6 bases and J lost 4; bases outside the gene matches: 7. Germline lookup yields CDR1 MNHEY and CDR2 SMNVEV (reference sequence). CDR3 size: 15 residues. Written as DNA, the CDR3 is TGTGCCAGCAGGATAAGACAGGGGAGCACCGGGGAGCTGTTTTTT. Its translation is CASRIRQGSTGELFF.

The chain joins TRBV24-1 to TRBJ1-6, with unresolved D. The V end was cut by 9 bases, the J end by 9 bases, with 5 bases between. Germline CDR1 is KGHDR and CDR2 is SFDVKD. This CDR3 has 10 residues. Here the CDR3 reads CATSGSPLHF. CDR3 bases: TGTGCCACCTCCGGTTCACCCCTCCACTTT.

The chain has TRBV10-1 and TRBJ2-7; weak D call: TRBD2 (5 bases). The CDR3 covers 15 residues. The germline V and J ends were trimmed by 0 bases and 1 base, with 10 bases remaining between them. CDR1 WNHNN and CDR2 SYGVQD come from the germline V gene (reference sequence). The CDR3, as DNA: TGCGCCAGCAGTGAGTCGGGAGACAAGTCCTACGAGCAGTACTTC. Translating it yields CASSESGDKSYEQYF.

This clone occurred once. The rearrangement uses TRBV2 and TRBJ1-5, with TRBD1 as a possible D gene (6 bases). The V end was cut by 7 bases, the J end by 6 bases, with 19 bases between. This CDR3 has 15 residues. The germline V gene encodes CDR1 SNHLY and CDR2 FYNNEI. The chain's CDR3 is CASNEHGGAGQPQHF. The DNA for the CDR3 is TGTGCCAGCAACGAACATGGGGGCGCGGGTCAGCCCCAGCATTTT.

J is TRBJ1-2 and V is TRBV9; D is unclear. The CDR3 covers 14 residues. Trimming took off 4 bases at V and 3 bases at J, with 13 bases between the two ends. In germline, CDR1 is SGDLS, CDR2 YYNGEE. This CDR3 is CASSPREADYGYTF. The CDR3 DNA follows: TGTGCCAGCAGCCCCCGGGAGGCGGACTATGGCTACACCTTC.

CDR3: CASSHPDREAFF. The CDR3 DNA reads TGCGCCAGCAGCCACCCGGACAGAGAAGCTTTCTTT. The genes are TRBV4-1 and TRBJ1-1; possibly TRBD1 for D (6 bases). Germline CDR1 reads MGHRA; CDR2 reads YSYEKL. Trimming took 3 bases from V and 8 from J, leaving 10 bases between them. The CDR3 consists of 12 residues.

The chain has TRBV7-8 and TRBJ2-1; D is ambiguous. CDR3 length: 11 residues. V lost 3 bases to trimming and J lost 6 bases, with 3 bases between them. In germline, CDR1 is SGHVS, CDR2 FQNEAQ. In DNA, the CDR3 is TGTGCCAGCAGCTTTATCAATGAGCAGTTCTTC. It is translated as CASSFINEQFF.

CDR3 region: CAWIPRGVDYGYTF. The CDR3, as DNA: TGTGCCTGGATTCCGCGGGGGGTTGACTATGGCTACACCTTC. The chain links TRBV30 to TRBJ1-2; weak D call: TRBD1 (5 bases). From germline, CDR1 is GTSNPN and CDR2 SVGIG (reference sequence). The CDR3 is made up of 14 amino acids. Trimming pared 4 bases from V and 3 bases from J, leaving 15 bases between.